Below are 17 T cell receptor beta chains sequenced from a single sample in a study of T cell responses to AZD1222 COVID-19 vaccine. Here immunoSEQ multiplex PCR was the method, and the copy in TCRdb shows in-frame clones only, minus some. The sample includes 90,000 to 120,000 clones, about 89% of them seen just once. The source material was peripheral blood, sampled 28 days after the second AZD1222 dose. Receptors originate from an adult who received the AZD1222 COVID-19 vaccine.

The chain couples TRBV9 to TRBJ2-1; D is perhaps TRBD2 (7 bases). Trimming removed 6 bases from V and 4 bases from J, with 17 bases in between. The CDR3 has 15 residues. Germline CDR1 reads SGDLS; CDR2 reads YYNGEE. The CDR3 spells CASTRGGGPYNEQFF. CDR3 coding DNA: TGTGCCAGCACCCGAGGGGGGGGGCCGTACAATGAGCAGTTCTTC.

V and J are TRBV5-6 and TRBJ1-2; no clear D gene. Germline V gene sequence: CDR1 SGHDT, CDR2 YYEEEE. V was cut by 0 bases and J by 0 bases, with 6 bases left in between. CDR3 length: 14 residues. The CDR3 DNA reads as TGTGCCAGCAGCTTGGAAACCTCTAACTATGGCTACACCTTC. This gives the protein CASSLETSNYGYTF. Filled out from reference TRBV5-6 and TRBJ1-2, the complete variable domain reads DAGVTQSPTHLIKTRGQQVTLRCSPKSGHDTVSWYQQALGQGPQFIFQYYEEEERQRGNFPDRFSGHQFPNYSSELNVNALLLGDSALYLCASSLETSNYGYTFGSGTRLTVV.

V usage is TRBV10-2 and J usage is TRBJ2-3; 7 bases are a match to TRBD2. Germline values: CDR1 WSHSY, CDR2 SAAADI. The CDR3 is 16 amino acids. J was trimmed by 1 base and V by 0 bases; bases with no gene match: 4. Written as DNA, the CDR3 is TGCGCCAGCAGTGAGTCAGCGGGATGGGGCACAGATACGCAGTATTTT. Amino acid sequence: CASSESAGWGTDTQYF.

V usage is TRBV13 and J usage is TRBJ2-3; 10 bases map to TRBD2. Germline CDR1 and CDR2: PRHDT and FYEKMQ (reference sequence). The CDR3 has 17 amino acids. V gave up 4 bases and J gave up 2 bases; unmatched junction bases: 9. The CDR3 sequence: CASSSRLAGFSTDTQYF. For the CDR3, the DNA is TGTGCCAGCAGCTCCAGACTAGCGGGTTTCTCCACAGATACGCAGTATTTT.

V and J are TRBV7-9 and TRBJ1-1; 7 positions match TRBD1. V was clipped by 5 bases and J by 4 bases; unmatched bases: 7. CDR1 is SEHNR, CDR2 FQNEAQ, per germline (reference sequence). The CDR3 length is 14 residues. The CDR3 protein is CASSIKGGGTEAFF. CDR3 DNA: TGTGCCAGCAGCATTAAAGGGGGCGGCACTGAAGCTTTCTTT.

The genes are TRBV27 and TRBJ2-7; 11 nucleotides align to TRBD1. V gave up 4 bases and J gave up 4 bases; unmatched junction bases: 6. CDR1 is MNHEY, CDR2 SMNVEV, per germline (reference sequence). The CDR3 totals 15 residues. The DNA of the CDR3 is TGTGCCAGCAGTTACGGACAGGGGGCGATTTACGAGCAGTACTTC. Its translation: CASSYGQGAIYEQYF.

The rearrangement uses TRBV30 and TRBJ1-1; tentative D call: TRBD1 (5 bases). Germline CDR1 and CDR2: GTSNPN and SVGIG (reference sequence). The CDR3 length is 15 residues. V lost 8 bases, J lost 3 bases, and 22 bases lay in between. CDR3 DNA: TGTGCCCGGGGCCGGACTACCATGCTGGACACTGAAGCTTTCTTT. Residues: CARGRTTMLDTEAFF. Variable domain in full (rest from reference TRBV30 and TRBJ1-1): SQTIHQWPATLVQPVGSPLSLECTVEGTSNPNLYWYRQAAGRGLQLLFYSVGIGQISSEVPQNLSASRPQDRQFILSSKKLLLSDSGFYLCARGRTTMLDTEAFFGQGTRLTVV.

The chain joins TRBV6-1 to TRBJ1-2; no clear D. The V and J ends lost 2 bases and 11 bases respectively, with 18 bases between them. The germline CDR1 and CDR2 sequences are MNHNS and SASEGT. The CDR3 contains 14 residues. This CDR3 reads CASSEPPGLLPYTF. CDR3 DNA: TGTGCCAGCAGTGAACCACCCGGACTCTTACCATACACCTTC.

The chain is built from TRBV5-1 and TRBJ1-6; maybe TRBD1 (5 bases). V was shortened by 0 bases and J by 14 bases, with 15 bases between the two germline ends. The CDR3 extends over 14 amino acids. In germline, CDR1 is SGHRS, CDR2 YFSETQ. CDR3: CASSLAGPNEALHF. CDR3 bases: TGCGCCAGCAGCTTGGCAGGGCCGAATGAGGCCCTCCACTTT.

This clone was recorded only once. The rearrangement uses TRBV28 and TRBJ1-2, with D tentatively TRBD1 (6 bases). CDR1 and CDR2 from the germline V gene are MDHEN and SYDVKM. Trimming took off 2 bases at V and 4 bases at J, with 11 bases between the two ends. The CDR3 length is 14 residues. The CDR3: CASSLSGGVYGYTF. CDR3 nucleotide sequence: TGTGCCAGCAGTTTAAGTGGGGGCGTCTATGGCTACACCTTC.

This clone was detected only once. The chain is built from TRBV25-1 and TRBJ2-3, with a possible D match to TRBD2 (5 bases). CDR1 MGHDK and CDR2 SYGVNS come from the germline V gene. The V and J ends lost 1 base and 1 base respectively, with 9 bases between them. CDR3 length equals 15 residues. CDR3 protein: CASSESGRGTDTQYF. In DNA, the CDR3 is TGTGCCAGCAGTGAATCGGGGAGAGGCACAGATACGCAGTATTTT.

The chain carries TRBV28 and TRBJ2-7; perhaps TRBD1 as D (6 bases). Germline-derived CDR1 and CDR2 are MDHEN and SYDVKM. V was cut by 10 bases and J by 2 bases, with 12 bases left in between. The CDR3 is 12 residues long. CDR3 in amino acids: CATQGSAYEQYF. The CDR3 DNA reads as TGTGCCACCCAGGGGAGCGCCTACGAGCAGTACTTC.

The chain has TRBV11-3 and TRBJ1-6, with TRBD1 as a possible D gene (5 bases). CDR3 length: 14 residues. The V end was cut by 1 base, the J end by 7 bases, with 8 bases between. Germline V lookup: CDR1 SGHNT, CDR2 YENEEA. This chain's CDR3 is CASSLAGGNSPLHF. DNA of the CDR3: TGTGCCAGCAGCTTAGCGGGGGGAAATTCACCCCTCCACTTT.

This sequence joins TRBV9 and TRBJ2-3; D not certain. The germline gives CDR1 SGDLS, CDR2 YYNGEE. This CDR3 spans 12 amino acids. The V and J ends lost 4 bases and 4 bases respectively, with 7 bases between them. The chain's CDR3 is CASSPFPDTQYF. The CDR3, as DNA: TGTGCCAGCAGCCCCTTTCCAGATACGCAGTATTTT.

This clone occurred once. This chain joins TRBV6-2 or TRBV6-3 and TRBJ1-2; 10 bases are shared with TRBD1. Germline CDR1 MNHEY, CDR2 SVGEGT. V shed 5 bases, J shed 6 bases, and the junction held 9 bases outside the gene matches. The CDR3 has 15 residues. CDR3 sequence reads: CASSDRTGGPHGYTF. CDR3 nucleotides: TGTGCCAGCAGTGATCGGACAGGGGGACCACATGGCTACACCTTC.

The chain is built from TRBV12-5 and TRBJ2-3, with TRBD2 matching 9 bases. The CDR3 is 18 residues long. V trimming: 0 bases; J trimming: 4 bases; junction bases outside the gene matches: 11. CDR1 is LGHNT and CDR2 is FRNRAP in the germline V gene. The CDR3 region is CASGLVHEVAGGPDTQYF. The CDR3 nucleotides are TGTGCTAGTGGTTTGGTCCACGAAGTGGCGGGGGGGCCAGATACGCAGTATTTT. The whole variable domain, filled in from reference TRBV12-5 and TRBJ2-3, reads DARVTQTPRHKVTEMGQEVTMRCQPILGHNTVFWYRQTMMQGLELLAYFRNRAPLDDSGMPKDRFSAEMPDATLATLKIQPSEPRDSAVYFCASGLVHEVAGGPDTQYFGPGTRLTVL.

V usage is TRBV6-1 and J usage is TRBJ1-3; D gene unclear. The CDR3 has 15 residues. Trimming left V 3 bases short and J 0 bases short, with 9 bases between. Germline-derived CDR1 and CDR2 are MNHNS and SASEGT. The CDR3 DNA is TGTGCCAGCAGTGAGGGCCAGACCTCTGGAAACACCATATATTTT. It codes for CASSEGQTSGNTIYF.